The clone carrying this T cell receptor (beta chain) was seen at least ten times. What it binds is unknown. The entry originates in a study of T cell repertoires in cytomegalovirus infection. On the study more broadly: Indications of both CMV infection and matching HLA type were provided by public TCR beta signatures. Broader study findings: Of the TCR beta families, the public ones yielded a cumulative frequency that identified carriers of CMV plus the relevant HLA. Clonotype analysis showed dominance of the ex vivo response by HLA-C-restricted CMV-specific TCR beta clonotypes.

One entry per CDR3 protein, called by TCRdb with MiXCR from the reads. The sample carries more than 250,000 distinct CDR3 sequences, approximately 15% recorded once. Germline V gene data show CDR1 as LGHNT and CDR2 as FRNRAP. V lost 6 bases to trimming and J lost 6 bases; unmatched junction nucleotides: 6. This CDR3 is 14 amino acids long. The J gene is TRBJ2-5, the V gene TRBV12-5; 11 nucleotides line up with TRBD2. Sequencing input: PBMCs. The sequence was obtained from a human donor in good health (CMV status not recorded). Some clones in this sample may be carry-over from other donors' samples. The CDR3 coding sequence is TGTGCTAGTGGCAAGACTAGCGGGAAAAAGACCCAGTACTTC. Encoded protein: CASGKTSGKKTQYF.